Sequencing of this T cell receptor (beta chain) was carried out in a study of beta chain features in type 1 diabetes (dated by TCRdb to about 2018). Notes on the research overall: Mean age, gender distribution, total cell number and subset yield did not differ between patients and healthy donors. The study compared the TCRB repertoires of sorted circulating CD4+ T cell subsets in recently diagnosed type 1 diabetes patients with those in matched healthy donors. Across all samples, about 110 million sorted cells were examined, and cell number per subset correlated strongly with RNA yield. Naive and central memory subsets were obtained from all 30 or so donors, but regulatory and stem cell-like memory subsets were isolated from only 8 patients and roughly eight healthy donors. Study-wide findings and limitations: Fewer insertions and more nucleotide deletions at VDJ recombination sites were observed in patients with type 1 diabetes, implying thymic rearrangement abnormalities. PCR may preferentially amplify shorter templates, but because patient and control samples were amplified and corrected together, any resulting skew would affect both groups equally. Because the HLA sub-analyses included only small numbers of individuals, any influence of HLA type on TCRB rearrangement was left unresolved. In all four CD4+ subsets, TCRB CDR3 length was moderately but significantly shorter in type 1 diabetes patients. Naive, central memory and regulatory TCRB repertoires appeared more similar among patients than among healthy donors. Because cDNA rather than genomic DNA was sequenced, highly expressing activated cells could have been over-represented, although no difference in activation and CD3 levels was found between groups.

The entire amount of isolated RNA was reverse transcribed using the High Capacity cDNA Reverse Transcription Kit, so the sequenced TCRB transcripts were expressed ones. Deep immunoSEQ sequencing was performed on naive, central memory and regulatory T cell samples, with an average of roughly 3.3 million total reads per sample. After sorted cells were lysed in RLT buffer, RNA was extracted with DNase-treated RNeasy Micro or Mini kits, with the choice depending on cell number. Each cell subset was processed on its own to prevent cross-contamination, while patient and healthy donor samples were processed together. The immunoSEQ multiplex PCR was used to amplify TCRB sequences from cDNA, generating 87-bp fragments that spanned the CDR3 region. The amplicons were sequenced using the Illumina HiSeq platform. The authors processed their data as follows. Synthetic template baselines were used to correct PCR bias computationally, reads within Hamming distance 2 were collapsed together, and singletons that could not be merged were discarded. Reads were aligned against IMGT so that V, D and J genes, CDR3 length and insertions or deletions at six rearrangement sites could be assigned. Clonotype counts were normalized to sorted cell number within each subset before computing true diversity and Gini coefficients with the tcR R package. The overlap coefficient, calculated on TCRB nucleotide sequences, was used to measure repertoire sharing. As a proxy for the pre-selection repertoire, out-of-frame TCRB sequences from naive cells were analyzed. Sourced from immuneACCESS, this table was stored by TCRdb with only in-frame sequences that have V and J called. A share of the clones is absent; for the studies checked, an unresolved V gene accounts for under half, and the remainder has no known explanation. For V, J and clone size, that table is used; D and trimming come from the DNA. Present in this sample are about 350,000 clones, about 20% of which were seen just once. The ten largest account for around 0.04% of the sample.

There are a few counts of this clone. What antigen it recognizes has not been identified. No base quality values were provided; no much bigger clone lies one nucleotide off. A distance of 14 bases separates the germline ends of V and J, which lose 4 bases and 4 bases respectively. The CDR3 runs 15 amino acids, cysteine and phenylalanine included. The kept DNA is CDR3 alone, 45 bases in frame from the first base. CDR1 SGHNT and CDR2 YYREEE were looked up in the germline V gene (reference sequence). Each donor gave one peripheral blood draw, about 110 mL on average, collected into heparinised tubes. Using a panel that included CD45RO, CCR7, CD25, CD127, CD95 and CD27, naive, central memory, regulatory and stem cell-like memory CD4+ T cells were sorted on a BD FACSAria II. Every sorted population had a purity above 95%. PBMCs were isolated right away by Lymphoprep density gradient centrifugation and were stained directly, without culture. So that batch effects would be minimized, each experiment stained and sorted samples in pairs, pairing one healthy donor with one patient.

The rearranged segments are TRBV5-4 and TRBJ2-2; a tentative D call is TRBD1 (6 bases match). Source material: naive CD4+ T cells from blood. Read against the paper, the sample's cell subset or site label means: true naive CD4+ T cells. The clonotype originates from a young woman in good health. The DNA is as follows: TGTGCCAGCAGCCCCGGGACAAGGGCCACCGGGGAGCTGTTTTTT. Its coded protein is CASSPGTRATGELFF. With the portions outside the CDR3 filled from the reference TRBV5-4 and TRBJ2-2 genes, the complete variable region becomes ETGVTQSPTHLIKTRGQQVTLRCSSQSGHNTVSWYQQALGQGPQFIFQYYREEENGRGNFPPRFSGLQFPNYSSELNVNALELDDSALYLCASSPGTRATGELFFGEGSRLTVL.